One and the same sample provided the 6 T cell receptor beta chains below, sequenced in a study of regulatory T cells in long-lasting Graves disease. Combining iRepertoire HTBI primers with Arm-PCR of CDR3 regions, the authors built TCR beta libraries. TCRdb re-derived calls from the multiplex PCR reads in MiXCR, one entry per CDR3 protein. The top ten hold roughly 25% of the sample, which has about 530,000 distinct CDR3 sequences, 16% seen once. The time point: newly diagnosed GD, antithyroid drugs for less than 3 months. PBMCs were the source of the RNA used for TCR sequencing. The same specimen was also included in a second study, on T cells in Graves' hyperthyroidism and ophthalmopathy.

Material: peripheral blood mononuclear cells (PBMCs), obtained at new diagnosis, from a patient treated with antithyroid drugs. Source of these receptors: a woman aged 35-65 years with Graves disease.

To note about this clonotype: It may be a read error: a sequence one base away is much more abundant. The V gene is TRBV28, the J gene TRBJ2-1; D call uncertain. CDR3 length: 14 residues. The germline CDR1 and CDR2 sequences are MDHEN and SYDVKM. The CDR3 is CASNRAASYNERFF. The CDR3 DNA is TGTGCCAGCAATCGGGCAGCCTCCTACAATGAGCGGTTCTTC.

This clonotype has more than one count but fewer than ten. This rearrangement joins TRBV14 to TRBJ1-2, with D unclear. This CDR3 comprises 15 residues. Deletions cut 4 bases from V and 2 bases from J, with 14 bases between. Germline V gene data show CDR1 as SGHDN and CDR2 as FVKESK. CDR3 DNA sequence: TGTGCCAGCAGCCGCGGGAGCTCCCAAAACTATGGCTACACCTTC. The encoded protein is CASSRGSSQNYGYTF. The full variable domain, rest sourced from reference TRBV14 and TRBJ1-2, is EAGVTQFPSHSVIEKGQTVTLRCDPISGHDNLYWYRRVMGKEIKFLLHFVKESKQDESGMPNNRFLAERTGGTYSTLKVQPAELEDSGVYFCASSRGSSQNYGYTFGSGTRLTVV.

This clonotype was counted many times. The chain carries TRBV20-1 and TRBJ2-2; 10 bases are shared with TRBD2. Trimming cost V 6 bases and J 0 bases; bases outside gene matches: 7. This CDR3 has 16 residues. Per germline, CDR1 DFQATT and CDR2 SNEGSKA (reference sequence). CDR3 sequence reads: CSALGLAGANTGELFF. The CDR3 nucleotides read TGCAGTGCCTTGGGTCTAGCGGGGGCGAACACCGGGGAGCTGTTTTTT.

V usage is TRBV7-9 and J usage is TRBJ1-6; D is undetermined. There are 14 residues in the CDR3. Germline CDR1 and CDR2: SEHNR and FQNEAQ (reference sequence). Trimming pared 8 bases from V and 5 bases from J, leaving 13 bases between. The CDR3 DNA follows: TGTGCCAGCGGCAGCTCGGCGGATAATTCACCCCTCCACTTT. It encodes CASGSSADNSPLHF.

This clonotype was found a few times. CDR3 residues: CASRASGRGETQYF. For the CDR3, the DNA is TGTGCCAGCAGGGCCTCGGGCCGAGGGGAGACCCAGTACTTC. The rearrangement uses TRBV27 and TRBJ2-5; tentative D call: TRBD2 (5 bases). Germline CDR1 is MNHEY and CDR2 is SMNVEV (reference sequence). The V gene lost 6 bases and the J gene lost 5 bases, with 16 bases spanning the gap. CDR3 length: 14 amino acids.

The genes are TRBV6-2 or TRBV6-3 and TRBJ2-3, with D possibly matching TRBD2 (5 bases). V was trimmed by 0 bases and J by 0 bases, leaving 10 bases between them. Germline values: CDR1 MNHEY, CDR2 SVGEGT. CDR3 length equals 16 residues. The CDR3 DNA reads TGTGCCAGCAGTTACTCGATGCCGGGGAGCACAGATACGCAGTATTTT. This gives the protein CASSYSMPGSTDTQYF.